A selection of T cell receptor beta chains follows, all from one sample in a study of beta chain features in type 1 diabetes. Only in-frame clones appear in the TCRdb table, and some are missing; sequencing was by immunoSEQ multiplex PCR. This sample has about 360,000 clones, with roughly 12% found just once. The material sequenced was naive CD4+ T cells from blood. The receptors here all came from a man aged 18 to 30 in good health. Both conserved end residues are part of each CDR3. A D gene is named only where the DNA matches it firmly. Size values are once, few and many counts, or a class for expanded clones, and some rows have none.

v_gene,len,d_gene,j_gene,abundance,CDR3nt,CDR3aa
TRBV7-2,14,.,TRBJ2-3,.,TGTGCCAGCAGCTTAGCGGGAGGCACAGATACGCAGTATTTT,CASSLAGGTDTQYF
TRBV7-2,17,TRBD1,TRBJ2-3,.,TGTGCCAGCAGCCTCACCCCCCGGGACAGTAGCACAGATACGCAGTATTTT,CASSLTPRDSSTDTQYF
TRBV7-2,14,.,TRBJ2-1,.,TGTGCCAGCAGCCGGGGGAGCTCCTACAATGAGCAGTTCTTC,CASSRGSSYNEQFF
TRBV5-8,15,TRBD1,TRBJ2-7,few,TGTGCCAGCACCCGATCCGGGACAGGGACCTACGAGCAGTACTTC,CASTRSGTGTYEQYF
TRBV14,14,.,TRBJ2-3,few,TGTGCCAGCAGCCAAGATACGGGTACAGATACGCAGTATTTT,CASSQDTGTDTQYF
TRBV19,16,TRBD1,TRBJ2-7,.,TGTGCCAGTAGTCCTCCTCATGGGACAGTATCCTACGAGCAGTACTTC,CASSPPHGTVSYEQYF
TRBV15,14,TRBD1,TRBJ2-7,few,TGTGCCACCAGCAGAGACAGGGGGACCTACGAGCAGTACTTC,CATSRDRGTYEQYF
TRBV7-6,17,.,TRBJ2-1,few,TGTGCCAGCAGCTTAGCGGGGGGGGCGGACATTTACAATGAGCAGTTCTTC,CASSLAGGADIYNEQFF
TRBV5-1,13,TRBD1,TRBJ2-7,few,TGCGCCAGCAGCGGGACAGGTTCCCTCGAGCAGTACTTC,CASSGTGSLEQYF
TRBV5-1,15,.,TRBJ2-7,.,TGCGCCAGCAGCTTGCCAGTAAAAGGAGCGGACGAGCAGTACTTC,CASSLPVKGADEQYF
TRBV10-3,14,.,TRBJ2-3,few,TGTGCCATCAGGGAGGGGACAGTCACAGATACGCAGTATTTT,CAIREGTVTDTQYF
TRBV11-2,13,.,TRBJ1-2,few,TGTGCCAGCAGCTCCAGTCCGGGGAATGGCTACACCTTC,CASSSSPGNGYTF
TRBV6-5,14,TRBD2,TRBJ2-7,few,TGTGCCAGCACTCTAGCGGGAGGTGCGTACGAGCAGTACTTC,CASTLAGGAYEQYF
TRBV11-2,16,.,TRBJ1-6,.,TGTGCCAGCAGCTTAGATCTGGGGGGAAATAATTCACCCCTCCACTTT,CASSLDLGGNNSPLHF
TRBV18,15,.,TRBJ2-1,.,TGTGCCAGCTCACCCGGACAGCTCTCCTACAATGAGCAGTTCTTC,CASSPGQLSYNEQFF
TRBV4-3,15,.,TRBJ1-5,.,TGCGCCAGCAGCCACCGGGGGGATAGCAATCAGCCCCAGCATTTT,CASSHRGDSNQPQHF
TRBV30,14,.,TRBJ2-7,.,TGTGCCTGGAGGGGGGGGAGGGACACCTACGAGCAGTACTTC,CAWRGGRDTYEQYF
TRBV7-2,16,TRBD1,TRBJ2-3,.,TGTGCCAGCAGCTTAGCGGCGACAGGGGGCACAGATACGCAGTATTTT,CASSLAATGGTDTQYF
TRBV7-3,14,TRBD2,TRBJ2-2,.,TGTGCCAGCAGCTTAAGGGAGGGGTTCGGGGAGCTGTTTTTT,CASSLREGFGELFF
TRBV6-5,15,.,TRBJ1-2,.,TGTGCCAGCAGTTACTCGGACAGATTTAACTATGGCTACACCTTC,CASSYSDRFNYGYTF
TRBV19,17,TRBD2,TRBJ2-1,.,TGTGCCAGTAGACGCCCCGGACTAGCGGGAGGCGACAATGAGCAGTTCTTC,CASRRPGLAGGDNEQFF
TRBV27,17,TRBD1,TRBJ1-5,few,TGTGCCATAACCCGGGGACAGGGAGGGTCTAGCAATCAGCCCCAGCATTTT,CAITRGQGGSSNQPQHF
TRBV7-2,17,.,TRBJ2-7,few,TGTGCCAGCAGCTTAGTGGCGGGGGCCTTCTACTCCTACGAGCAGTACTTC,CASSLVAGAFYSYEQYF
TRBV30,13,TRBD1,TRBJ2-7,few,TGTGCCTGGAGGGGGACAGGGGTCTACGAGCAGTACTTC,CAWRGTGVYEQYF
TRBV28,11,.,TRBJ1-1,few,TGTGCCAGCAAAACGGGGACTGAAGCTTTCTTT,CASKTGTEAFF
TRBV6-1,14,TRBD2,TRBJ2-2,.,TGTGCCAGCGTCGGGGGGTGGAACACCGGGGAGCTGTTTTTT,CASVGGWNTGELFF
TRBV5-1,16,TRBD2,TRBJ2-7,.,TGCGCCAGCAGCTTGGACGTGGGGGGGGGATCCTACGAGCAGTACTTC,CASSLDVGGGSYEQYF
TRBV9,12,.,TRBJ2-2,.,TGTGCCAGCCAGGGGAACACCGGGGAGCTGTTTTTT,CASQGNTGELFF
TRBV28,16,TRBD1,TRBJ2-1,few,TGTGCCAGCGTTAGGGACAGGGGAGTGCGAGGCAATGAGCAGTTCTTC,CASVRDRGVRGNEQFF
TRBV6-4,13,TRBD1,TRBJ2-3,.,TGTGCCAGCAGTGATCTCGGACAGGGTCAGCAGTATTTT,CASSDLGQGQQYF
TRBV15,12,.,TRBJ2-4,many,TGTGCCACCAGCAGAGATATGAACATTCAGTACTTC,CATSRDMNIQYF
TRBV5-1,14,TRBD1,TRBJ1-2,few,TGCGCCAGCAGAGCCGGGACAGCACGGGATGGCTACACCTTC,CASRAGTARDGYTF
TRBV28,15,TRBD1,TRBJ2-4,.,TGTGCCAGCAGTCCGTCGACAGGGTCCCTGACCATTCAGTACTTC,CASSPSTGSLTIQYF
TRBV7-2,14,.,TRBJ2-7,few,TGTGCCAGCAGCTCGCGCGGGGGCACCTACGAGCAGTACTTC,CASSSRGGTYEQYF
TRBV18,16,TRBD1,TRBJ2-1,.,TGTGCCAGCTCACCTAGCCCGACAGGGACGATCAATGAGCAGTTCTTC,CASSPSPTGTINEQFF
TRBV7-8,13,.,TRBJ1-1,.,TGTGCCAGCAGCTTAGAGGTCAGGGCTGGTACTTTCTTT,CASSLEVRAGTFF
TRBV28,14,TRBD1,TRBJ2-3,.,TGTGCCAGCAGTCCCGGACAGGGGCCAGATACGCAGTATTTT,CASSPGQGPDTQYF
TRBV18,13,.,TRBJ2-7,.,TGTGCCAGCTCACCACGGGCAGCCTATGAGCAGTACTTC,CASSPRAAYEQYF
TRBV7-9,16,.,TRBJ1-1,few,TGTGCCAGCAGCTTATCCCCAGGGATTGTGAACACTGAAGCTTTCTTT,CASSLSPGIVNTEAFF
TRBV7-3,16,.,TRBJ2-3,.,TGTGCCAGCAGCTTATTCCTAGACCCCAGCACAGATACGCAGTATTTT,CASSLFLDPSTDTQYF
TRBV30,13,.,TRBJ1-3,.,TGTGCCTGGAGTGTACAGTTCGGAAACACCATATATTTT,CAWSVQFGNTIYF
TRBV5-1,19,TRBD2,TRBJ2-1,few,TGCGCCAGCAGCTTGAGGCTAGCGGGAGGGCCATCGTCCTACAATGAGCAGTTCTTC,CASSLRLAGGPSSYNEQFF
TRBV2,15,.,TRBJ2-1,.,TGTGCCAGCAGTGTGGGCAGGGCCACCTACAATGAGCAGTTCTTC,CASSVGRATYNEQFF
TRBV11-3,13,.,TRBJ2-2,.,TGTGCCAGCAGGGGAGGAAACACCGGGGAGCTGTTTTTT,CASRGGNTGELFF
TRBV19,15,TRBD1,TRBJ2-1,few,TGTGCCAGTAGTGTCACCGGGACAGGGATCGATGAGCAGTTCTTC,CASSVTGTGIDEQFF
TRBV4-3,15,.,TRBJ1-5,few,TGCGCCAGCAGCCAAGAGGGCGGAGGGGACCAGCCCCAGCATTTT,CASSQEGGGDQPQHF
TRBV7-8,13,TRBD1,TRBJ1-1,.,TGTGCCAGCAGCCCCCGACAGGGCACTGAAGCTTTCTTT,CASSPRQGTEAFF
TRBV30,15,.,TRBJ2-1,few,TGTGCCTGGAGTGTCGGTAGGGGCTCCTACAATGAGCAGTTCTTC,CAWSVGRGSYNEQFF
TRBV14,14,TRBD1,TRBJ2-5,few,TGTGCCAGCAGCGGTAGAGGGGGCCCCAAGACCCAGTACTTC,CASSGRGGPKTQYF
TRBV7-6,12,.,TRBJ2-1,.,TGTGCCAGCAGCTTGGAGGCGGTTGAGCAGTTCTTC,CASSLEAVEQFF
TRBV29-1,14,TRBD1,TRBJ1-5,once,TGCAGCGTGGGGGACAGGCCAGGCGGTCAGCCCCAGCATTTT,CSVGDRPGGQPQHF
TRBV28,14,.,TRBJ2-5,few,TGTGCCAGCAGTTTAGCGGGATCTCTCAAGACCCAGTACTTC,CASSLAGSLKTQYF
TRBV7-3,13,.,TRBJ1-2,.,TGTGCCAGCAGCTACCCAACGGGGGGTGGCTACACCTTC,CASSYPTGGGYTF
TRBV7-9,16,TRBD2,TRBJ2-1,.,TGTGCCAGCAGCTTAGCGAAAGGACTAGCCCCATTAGGAGGGTTCTTC,CASSLAKGLAPLGGFF
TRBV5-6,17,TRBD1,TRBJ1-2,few,TGTGCCAGCAGCTTACTAGTTAGACAGGGAAGGGACTATGGCTACACCTTC,CASSLLVRQGRDYGYTF
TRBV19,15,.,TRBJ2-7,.,TGTGCCAGTAGTAGAACGCAAGCCGTCTCCTACGAGCAGTACTTC,CASSRTQAVSYEQYF
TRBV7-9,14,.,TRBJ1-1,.,TGTGCCAGCAGCCGCCAACAGGGGAACACTGAAGCTTTCTTT,CASSRQQGNTEAFF
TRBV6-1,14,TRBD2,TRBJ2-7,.,TGTGCCACCGCTAGCGGGGGGACGCCCTACGAGCAGTACTTC,CATASGGTPYEQYF
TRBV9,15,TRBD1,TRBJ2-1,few,TGTGCCAGCAGTTTGGGACAGACAGACTACAATGAGCAGTTCTTC,CASSLGQTDYNEQFF